These T cell receptor beta chains were read from a single sample in a study of cytomegalovirus exposure and HLA in healthy donors. The assay was immunoSEQ multiplex PCR, and TCRdb's table has in-frame clones only and misses some. The sample has some 150,000 clones; approximately 82% are singletons. Sequencing input: PBMCs. Receptors were obtained from a woman aged 35 to 49 in good health and CMV-seronegative. Both conserved end residues are part of each CDR3. Each record gives: V gene, J gene, CDR3 protein.

TRBV28	TRBJ1-5	CAARQGRDNQPQHF
TRBV2	TRBJ2-7	CASRPSSGFSYF
TRBV5-4	TRBJ2-3	CASSWGLGADTQYF
TRBV7-2	TRBJ1-3	CASRPVGGSSGNTIYF
TRBV7-2	TRBJ1-3	CASSSQGAIGNTIYF
TRBV5-1	TRBJ2-1	CASGTSGSENEQFF
TRBV2	TRBJ1-5	CATTGTGVGQPQHF
TRBV7-3	TRBJ2-7	CASSPTGQASYEQYF
TRBV28	TRBJ2-7	CASSPLASGREDEQYF
TRBV28	TRBJ2-2	CASRIPVGELFF
TRBV7-3	TRBJ2-6	CASSSHGGTFSGANVLTF
TRBV19	TRBJ2-7	CASSIYRGHYEQYF
TRBV6-5	TRBJ2-5	CASSLGETQYF
TRBV13	TRBJ1-2	CASSPDRGRLYTF
TRBV30	TRBJ2-1	CAWTSLLAGAYNEQFF
TRBV5-1	TRBJ1-1	CASSSGDRENTEAFF
TRBV9	TRBJ2-7	CASSGGEHSEQYF
TRBV6-6	TRBJ2-1	CASSFEAGDLYEQFF
TRBV28	TRBJ2-3	CASRYQRTGGTDTQYF
TRBV19	TRBJ1-4	CASRPLGGTVEKLFF
TRBV27	TRBJ1-5	CASSPLYRGRYSNQPQHF
TRBV7-2	TRBJ2-2	CASSSELGAGTVTGELFF
TRBV4-2	TRBJ2-1	CASSQVSSGNNEQFF
TRBV7-3	TRBJ2-2	CASSAQTGVAGELFF
TRBV7-9	TRBJ2-1	CASSLALGGSYNEQFF
TRBV27	TRBJ2-1	CASSLAGYRNEQFF
TRBV28	TRBJ2-1	CASSLGGGLNEQFF
TRBV9	TRBJ2-2	CASSPRNSGRDRYTGELFF
TRBV7-9	TRBJ1-2	CASSLRQVYGYTF
TRBV14	TRBJ2-7	CATEPGTDEQYF
TRBV7-3	TRBJ2-5	CASSANSEETQYF
TRBV28	TRBJ2-3	CASGTSGFSDTQYF
TRBV11-3	TRBJ2-3	CASSIRGSTDTQYF
TRBV7-2	TRBJ2-7	CASSPDRVGYEQYF
TRBV6-1	TRBJ1-3	CASAAGQGNGNTIYF
TRBV14	TRBJ2-1	CASSGRGWSSYNEQFF